Following are 3 T cell receptor beta chains from one sample sequenced in a study of lymphopenia after photon versus proton radiotherapy. The method was immunoSEQ multiplex PCR; TCRdb's version includes in-frame clones alone and lacks a portion of them. The table includes 150,000 to 200,000 clones, about nine tenths detected once. The sequencing here drew on peripheral blood, taken from a patient treated with photon-based radiotherapy. These TCRs come from a man over 45 with gastric cancer.

CDR3 sequence (DNA): TGTGCCAGCAGCCAGAACAGACTTTGGTATAATGAAAAACTGTTTTTT. Protein product: CASSQNRLWYNEKLFF. The genes are TRBV14 and TRBJ1-4; D is undetermined. Germline V gene data show CDR1 as SGHDN and CDR2 as FVKESK. Trimming stripped 3 bases from V and 4 bases from J, with 15 bases between. The CDR3 is made up of 16 amino acids.

V gene TRBV5-5 combines with J gene TRBJ2-2, with 7 positions matching TRBD2. The junction had 16 bases not matched to a gene; V was cut back by 4 bases and J by 7 bases. This CDR3 has 17 residues. Germline V gene sequence: CDR1 SGHKS, CDR2 YYEKEE (reference sequence). The CDR3 reads CASSKALRGEAFGELFF. The CDR3, as DNA: TGTGCCAGCAGCAAGGCCCTCCGGGGGGAGGCGTTCGGGGAGCTGTTTTTT.

The chain joins TRBV7-9 to TRBJ2-7, with 7 bases aligning to TRBD2. Unmatched junction bases numbered 11, after V lost 5 bases and J lost 4 bases. Germline V gene lookup returns CDR1 SEHNR and CDR2 FQNEAQ (reference sequence). This CDR3 contains 15 residues. The CDR3 here is CASSPVRGTTYEQYF. CDR3 coding DNA: TGTGCCAGCAGCCCGGTACGGGGGACTACTTACGAGCAGTACTTC.